The present T cell receptor (beta chain) was sequenced within a study of blood T cell repertoires in COVID-19. As for the study in general: Sources were T cells, B-cell-depleted T cells, or PBMCs; the material itself was cDNA or gDNA.

Germline loops: CDR1 SGHTA, CDR2 FQGTGA. Trimming removed 1 base at V and 2 bases at J, with 12 bases between. This CDR3 is built from 15 residues. In the source study's methods: Nucleated cell number was recorded as an estimate derived from reference gene primer amplification. The data were produced by immunoSEQ multiplex PCR, yet TCRdb's version contains in-frame clones alone and is incomplete. That table furnishes V, J and clone size, whereas the DNA furnished D and trimming. The sample holds around 700,000 clones, about 90% seen once. The sample consisted of peripheral blood. This receptor was identified in a woman in her late teens or twenties with acute or convalescent COVID-19. The chain joins TRBV7-3 to TRBJ2-7, with a possible D match to TRBD1 (6 bases). The CDR3 region is CASSLRQAGTYEQYF. CDR3 coding DNA: TGTGCCAGCAGCTTAAGACAGGCTGGTACCTACGAGCAGTACTTC.